A selection of T cell receptor beta chains follows, all from one sample in a study of cytomegalovirus exposure and HLA in healthy donors. Profiled with immunoSEQ multiplex PCR; TCRdb holds only in-frame clones, not every one. The table has 150,000 to 200,000 clones, around three quarters seen once. The sequencing input was PBMCs. The receptors were gathered from a woman in her twenties or thirties in good health and CMV-seronegative. The conserved cysteine and the conserved F or W are not part of the CDR3 here. The order of the fields is J gene, D gene, V gene, CDR3 protein. The D gene is left open where the match is weak.

>TRBJ2-3|NA|TRBV7-3
ASSSTGTHTDTQY
>TRBJ2-1|TRBD2|TRBV5-1
ASSLAQREGSEQF
>TRBJ2-6|NA|TRBV10-3
AISDSSSGANVLT
>TRBJ1-5|TRBD1|TRBV4-1
ASSQFPRGRKNDQPQH
>TRBJ1-1|TRBD1|TRBV19
ASSRGQGLFTEAF
>TRBJ2-2|NA|TRBV5-4
ASSPRRDLNTGELF
>TRBJ2-5|NA|TRBV7-3
ASSLGQTTQETQY
>TRBJ2-1|NA|TRBV6-1
ASSEGRVKGVGHEQF
>TRBJ2-7|NA|TRBV5-4
ASSLMGGSEQY
>TRBJ2-2|TRBD2|TRBV19
ASSGISGGSLAELF
>TRBJ2-5|TRBD1|TRBV9
ASSVGLSRGRETQY
>TRBJ2-3|TRBD2|TRBV7-9
ASADKPGGTVTDTQY
>TRBJ2-7|NA|TRBV5-8
ASSLAGYSYEQY
>TRBJ2-7|TRBD2|TRBV29-1
SVEGSSGRPDEQY